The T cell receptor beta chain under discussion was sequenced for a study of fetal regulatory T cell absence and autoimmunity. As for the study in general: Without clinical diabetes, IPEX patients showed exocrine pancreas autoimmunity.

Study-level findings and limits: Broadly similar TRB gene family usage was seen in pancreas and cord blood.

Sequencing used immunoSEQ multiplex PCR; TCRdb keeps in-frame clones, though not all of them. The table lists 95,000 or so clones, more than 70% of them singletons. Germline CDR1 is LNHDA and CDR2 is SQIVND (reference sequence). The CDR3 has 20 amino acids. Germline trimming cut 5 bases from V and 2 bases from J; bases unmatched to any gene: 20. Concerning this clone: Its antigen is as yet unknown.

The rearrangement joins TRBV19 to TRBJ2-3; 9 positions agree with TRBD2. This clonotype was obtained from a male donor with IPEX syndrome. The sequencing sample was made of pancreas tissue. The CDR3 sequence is CASSQSGTPTGLAITDTQYF. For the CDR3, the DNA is TGTGCCAGTAGTCAATCGGGGACCCCTACGGGACTAGCCATCACAGATACGCAGTATTTT.